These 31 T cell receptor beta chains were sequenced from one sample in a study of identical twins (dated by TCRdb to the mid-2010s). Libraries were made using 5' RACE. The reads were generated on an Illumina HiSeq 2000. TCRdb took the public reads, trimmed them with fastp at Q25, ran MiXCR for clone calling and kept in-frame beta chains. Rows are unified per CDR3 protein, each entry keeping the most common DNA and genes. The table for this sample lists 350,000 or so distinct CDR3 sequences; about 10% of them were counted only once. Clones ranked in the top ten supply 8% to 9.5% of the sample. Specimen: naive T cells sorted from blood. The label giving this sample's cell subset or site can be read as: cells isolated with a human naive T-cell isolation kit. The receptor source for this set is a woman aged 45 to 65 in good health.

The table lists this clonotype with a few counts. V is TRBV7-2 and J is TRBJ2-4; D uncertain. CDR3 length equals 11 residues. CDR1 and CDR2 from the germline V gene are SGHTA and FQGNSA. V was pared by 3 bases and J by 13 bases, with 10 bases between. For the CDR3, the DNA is TGTGCCAGCAGCTTCGGCGATTGGCAGTACTTC. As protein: CASSFGDWQYF. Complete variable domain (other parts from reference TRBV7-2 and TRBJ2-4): GAGVSQSPSNKVTEKGKDVELRCDPISGHTALYWYRQSLGQGLEFLIYFQGNSAPDKSGLPSDRFSAERTGGSVSTLTIQRTQQEDSAVYLCASSFGDWQYFGAGTRLSVL.

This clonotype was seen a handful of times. CDR3 amino acids: CSATSPGGYNEQFF. As DNA, the CDR3 is TGCAGTGCTACGAGTCCCGGAGGCTACAATGAGCAGTTCTTC. The V and J genes are TRBV20-1 and TRBJ2-1, with D perhaps TRBD2 (5 bases). The CDR3 extends over 14 amino acids. CDR1 DFQATT and CDR2 SNEGSKA come from the germline V gene (reference sequence). Trimming removed 4 bases at V and 3 bases at J, with 13 bases between.

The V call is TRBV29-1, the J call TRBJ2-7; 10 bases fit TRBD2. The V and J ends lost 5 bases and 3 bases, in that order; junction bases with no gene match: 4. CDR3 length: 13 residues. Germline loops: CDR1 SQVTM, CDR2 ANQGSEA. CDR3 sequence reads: CSVRLAGDYEQYF. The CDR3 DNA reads TGCAGCGTTAGACTAGCGGGTGACTACGAGCAGTACTTC.

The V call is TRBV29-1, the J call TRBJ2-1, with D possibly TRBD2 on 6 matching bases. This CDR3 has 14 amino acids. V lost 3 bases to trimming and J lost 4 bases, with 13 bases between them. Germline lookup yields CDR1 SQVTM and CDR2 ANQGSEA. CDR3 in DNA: TGCAGCGTTGACGTGGCGGGACCTTACAATGAGCAGTTCTTC. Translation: CSVDVAGPYNEQFF.

The CDR3 coding sequence is TGTGCCTGGAGTGAGAGCACAGATACGCAGTATTTT. Its protein is CAWSESTDTQYF. The genes are TRBV30 and TRBJ2-3, with D uncertain. From germline, CDR1 is GTSNPN and CDR2 SVGIG (reference sequence). The CDR3 runs to 12 residues. Deletions cut 1 base from V and 0 bases from J, with 2 bases between.

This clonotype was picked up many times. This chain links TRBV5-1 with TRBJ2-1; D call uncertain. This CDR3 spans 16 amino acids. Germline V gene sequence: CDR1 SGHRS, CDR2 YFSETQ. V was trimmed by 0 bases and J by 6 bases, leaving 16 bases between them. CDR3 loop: CASSLDPWGFVNEQFF. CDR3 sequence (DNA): TGCGCCAGCAGCTTGGATCCTTGGGGTTTTGTCAATGAGCAGTTCTTC.

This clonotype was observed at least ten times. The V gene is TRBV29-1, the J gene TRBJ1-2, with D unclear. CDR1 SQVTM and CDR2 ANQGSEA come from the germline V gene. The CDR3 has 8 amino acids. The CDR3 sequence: CGVYGYTF. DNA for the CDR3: TGCGGGGTGTATGGCTACACCTTC.

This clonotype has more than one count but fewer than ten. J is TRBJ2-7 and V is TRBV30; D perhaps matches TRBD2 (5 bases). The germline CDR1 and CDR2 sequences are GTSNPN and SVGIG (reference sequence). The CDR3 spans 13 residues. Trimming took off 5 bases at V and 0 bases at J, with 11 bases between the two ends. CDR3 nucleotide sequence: TGTGCCTGGCAGCCGGGATCCTCCTACGAGCAGTACTTC. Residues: CAWQPGSSYEQYF. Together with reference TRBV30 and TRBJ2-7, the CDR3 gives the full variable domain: SQTIHQWPATLVQPVGSPLSLECTVEGTSNPNLYWYRQAAGRGLQLLFYSVGIGQISSEVPQNLSASRPQDRQFILSSKKLLLSDSGFYLCAWQPGSSYEQYFGPGTRLTVT.

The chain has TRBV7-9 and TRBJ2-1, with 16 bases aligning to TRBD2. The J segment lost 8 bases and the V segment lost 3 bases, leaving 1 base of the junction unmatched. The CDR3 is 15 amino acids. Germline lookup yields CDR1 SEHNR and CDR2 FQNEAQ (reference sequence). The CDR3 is CASSFGTSGRDEQFF. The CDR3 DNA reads TGTGCCAGCAGCTTTGGGACTAGCGGGAGGGATGAGCAGTTCTTC. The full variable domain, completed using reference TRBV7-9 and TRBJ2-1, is DTGVSQNPRHKITKRGQNVTFRCDPISEHNRLYWYRQTLGQGPEFLTYFQNEAQLEKSRLLSDRFSAERPKGSFSTLEIQRTEQGDSAMYLCASSFGTSGRDEQFFGPGTRLTVL.

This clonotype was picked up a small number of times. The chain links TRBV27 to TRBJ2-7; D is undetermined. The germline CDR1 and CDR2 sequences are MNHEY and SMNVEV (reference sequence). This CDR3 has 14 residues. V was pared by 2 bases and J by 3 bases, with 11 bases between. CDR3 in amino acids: CASSLIGGFYEQYF. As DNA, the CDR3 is TGTGCCAGCAGTTTAATTGGCGGATTCTACGAGCAGTACTTC.

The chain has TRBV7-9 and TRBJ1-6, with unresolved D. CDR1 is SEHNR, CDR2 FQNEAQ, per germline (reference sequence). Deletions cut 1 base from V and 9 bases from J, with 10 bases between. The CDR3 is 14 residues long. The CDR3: CASSLVQRSSPLHF. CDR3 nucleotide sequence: TGTGCCAGCAGCTTAGTACAAAGGTCTTCACCCCTCCACTTT.

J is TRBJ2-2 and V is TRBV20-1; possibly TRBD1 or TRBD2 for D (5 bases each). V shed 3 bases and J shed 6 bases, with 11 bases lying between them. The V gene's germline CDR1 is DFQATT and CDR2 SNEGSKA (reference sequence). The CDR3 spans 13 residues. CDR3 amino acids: CSARGRSAGELFF. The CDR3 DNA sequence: TGCAGTGCTAGGGGACGATCCGCCGGGGAGCTGTTTTTT.

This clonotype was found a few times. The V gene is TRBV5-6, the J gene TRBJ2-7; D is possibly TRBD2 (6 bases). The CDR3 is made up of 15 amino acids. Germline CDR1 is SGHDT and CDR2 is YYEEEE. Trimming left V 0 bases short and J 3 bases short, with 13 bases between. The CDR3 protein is CASSLAHGSLYEQYV. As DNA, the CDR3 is TGTGCCAGCAGCTTGGCCCACGGGAGCCTCTACGAGCAGTACGTC.

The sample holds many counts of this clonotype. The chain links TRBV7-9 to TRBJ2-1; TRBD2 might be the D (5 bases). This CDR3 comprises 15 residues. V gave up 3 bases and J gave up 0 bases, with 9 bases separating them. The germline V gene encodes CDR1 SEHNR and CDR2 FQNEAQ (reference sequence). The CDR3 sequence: CASSLVGISYNEQFF. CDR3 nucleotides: TGTGCCAGCAGCTTGGTCGGGATCTCCTACAATGAGCAGTTCTTC.

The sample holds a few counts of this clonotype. The CDR3 DNA is TGTGCCAGCAGCGTAGGAGGGGGAGGTCAGCCCCAGCATTTT. Translation: CASSVGGGGQPQHF. V gene TRBV9 combines with J gene TRBJ1-5; D possibly corresponds to TRBD1 (6 bases). The germline V gene has CDR1 SGDLS and CDR2 YYNGEE. The CDR3 length is 14 residues. V shed 0 bases and J shed 6 bases, with 10 bases lying between them.

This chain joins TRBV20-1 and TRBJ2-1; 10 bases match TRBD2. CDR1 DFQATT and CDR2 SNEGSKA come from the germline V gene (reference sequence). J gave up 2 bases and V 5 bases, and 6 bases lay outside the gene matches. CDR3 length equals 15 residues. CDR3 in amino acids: CSADQREGPYNEQFF. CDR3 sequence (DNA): TGCAGTGCTGATCAGCGGGAGGGCCCCTACAATGAGCAGTTCTTC.

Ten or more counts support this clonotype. The CDR3 sequence: CASSRVGTDTQYF. CDR3 DNA: TGTGCCAGCAGTCGTGTCGGCACAGATACGCAGTATTTT. The genes are TRBV14 and TRBJ2-3; D is unresolved. The germline V gene has CDR1 SGHDN and CDR2 FVKESK. V lost 6 bases, J lost 1 base, and 8 bases lay in between. The CDR3 is 13 amino acids. Combining the CDR3 with reference TRBV14 and TRBJ2-3 gives the whole variable domain EAGVTQFPSHSVIEKGQTVTLRCDPISGHDNLYWYRRVMGKEIKFLLHFVKESKQDESGMPNNRFLAERTGGTYSTLKVQPAELEDSGVYFCASSRVGTDTQYFGPGTRLTVL.

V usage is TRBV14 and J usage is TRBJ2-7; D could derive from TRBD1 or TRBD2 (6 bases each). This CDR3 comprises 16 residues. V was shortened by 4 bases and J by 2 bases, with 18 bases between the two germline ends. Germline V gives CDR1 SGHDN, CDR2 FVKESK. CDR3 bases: TGTGCCAGCAGCCCAACCGGAATGGGGGGCCCCTACGAGCAGTACTTC. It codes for CASSPTGMGGPYEQYF. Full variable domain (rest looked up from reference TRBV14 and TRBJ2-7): EAGVTQFPSHSVIEKGQTVTLRCDPISGHDNLYWYRRVMGKEIKFLLHFVKESKQDESGMPNNRFLAERTGGTYSTLKVQPAELEDSGVYFCASSPTGMGGPYEQYFGPGTRLTVT.

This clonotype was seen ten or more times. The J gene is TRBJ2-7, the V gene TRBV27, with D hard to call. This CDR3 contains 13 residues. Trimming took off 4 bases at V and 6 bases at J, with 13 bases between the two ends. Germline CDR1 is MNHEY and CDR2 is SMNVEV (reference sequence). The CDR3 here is CASSSLARPEQYV. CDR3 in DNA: TGTGCCAGCAGTTCTCTGGCCCGACCCGAGCAGTACGTC.

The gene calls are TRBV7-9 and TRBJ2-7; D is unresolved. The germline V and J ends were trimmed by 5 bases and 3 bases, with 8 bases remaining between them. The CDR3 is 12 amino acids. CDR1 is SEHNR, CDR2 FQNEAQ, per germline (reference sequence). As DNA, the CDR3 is TGTGCCAGCAGCCCCATTCGCTACGAGCAGTACTTC. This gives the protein CASSPIRYEQYF.

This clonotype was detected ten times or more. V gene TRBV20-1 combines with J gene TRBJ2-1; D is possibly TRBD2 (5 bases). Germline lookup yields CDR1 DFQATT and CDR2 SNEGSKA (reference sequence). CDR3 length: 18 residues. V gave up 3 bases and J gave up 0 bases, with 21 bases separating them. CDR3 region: CSARISAKPFSSYNEQFF. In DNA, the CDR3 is TGCAGTGCTAGGATTAGCGCGAAACCTTTTAGCTCCTACAATGAGCAGTTCTTC.

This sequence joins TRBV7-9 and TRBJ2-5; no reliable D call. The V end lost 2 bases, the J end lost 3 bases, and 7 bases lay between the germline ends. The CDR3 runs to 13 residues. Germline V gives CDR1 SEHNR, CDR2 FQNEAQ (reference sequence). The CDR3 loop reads CASSLWQKETQYF. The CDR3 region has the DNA TGTGCCAGCAGCTTATGGCAGAAAGAGACCCAGTACTTC.

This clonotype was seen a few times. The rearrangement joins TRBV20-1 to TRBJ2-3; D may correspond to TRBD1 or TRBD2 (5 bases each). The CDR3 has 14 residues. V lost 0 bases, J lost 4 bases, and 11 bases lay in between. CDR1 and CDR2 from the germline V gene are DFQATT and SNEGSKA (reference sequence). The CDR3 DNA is TGCAGTGCTAGAGATATCGGGGCGTCAGATACGCAGTATTTT. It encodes CSARDIGASDTQYF.

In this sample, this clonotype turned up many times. CDR3 loop: CASSGGNYEQYV. CDR3 in DNA: TGTGCCAGCAGCGGAGGAAATTACGAGCAGTACGTC. The chain joins TRBV2 to TRBJ2-7; D may be TRBD2 (5 bases). CDR1 is SNHLY and CDR2 is FYNNEI in the germline V gene. The length of the CDR3 is 12 residues. V lost 6 bases to trimming and J lost 4 bases, with 10 bases between them.

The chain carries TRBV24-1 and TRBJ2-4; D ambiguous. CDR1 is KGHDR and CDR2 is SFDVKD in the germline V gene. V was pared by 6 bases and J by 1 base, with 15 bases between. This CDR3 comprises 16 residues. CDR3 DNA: TGTGCCACCAGTCCCGGCTTATTGGGGGCCAAAAACATTCAGTACTTC. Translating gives CATSPGLLGAKNIQYF.

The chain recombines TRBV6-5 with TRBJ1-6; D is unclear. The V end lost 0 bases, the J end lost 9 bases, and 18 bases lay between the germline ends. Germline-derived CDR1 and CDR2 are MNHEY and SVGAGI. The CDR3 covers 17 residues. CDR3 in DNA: TGTGCCAGCAGTTACTCCGAAACGACGGCGGGTCGTTCACCCCTCCACTTT. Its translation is CASSYSETTAGRSPLHF.

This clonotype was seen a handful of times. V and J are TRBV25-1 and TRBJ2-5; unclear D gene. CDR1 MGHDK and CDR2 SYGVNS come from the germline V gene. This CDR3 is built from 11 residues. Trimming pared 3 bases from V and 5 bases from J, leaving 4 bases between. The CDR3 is CASSDEETQYF. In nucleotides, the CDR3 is TGTGCCAGCAGTGATGAGGAGACCCAGTACTTC.

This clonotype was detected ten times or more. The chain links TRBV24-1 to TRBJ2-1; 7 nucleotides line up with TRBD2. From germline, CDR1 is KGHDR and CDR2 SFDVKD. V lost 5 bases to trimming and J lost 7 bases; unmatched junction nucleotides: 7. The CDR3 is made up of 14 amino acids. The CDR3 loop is CATSVPGGGNEQFF. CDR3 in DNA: TGTGCCACCAGTGTCCCGGGAGGAGGTAATGAGCAGTTCTTC.

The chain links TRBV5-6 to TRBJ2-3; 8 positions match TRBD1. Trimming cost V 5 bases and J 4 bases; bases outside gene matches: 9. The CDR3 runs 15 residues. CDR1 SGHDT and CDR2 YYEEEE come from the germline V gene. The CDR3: CASRAFDRGPDTQYF. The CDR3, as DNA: TGTGCCAGCAGGGCGTTCGACAGGGGTCCAGATACGCAGTATTTT.

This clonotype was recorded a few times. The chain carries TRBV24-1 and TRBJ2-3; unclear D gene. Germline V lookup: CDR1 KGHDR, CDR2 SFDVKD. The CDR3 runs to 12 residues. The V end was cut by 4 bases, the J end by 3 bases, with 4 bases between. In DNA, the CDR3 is TGTGCCACCAGTGACTGGACAGATACGCAGTATTTT. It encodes CATSDWTDTQYF.

CDR3 sequence (DNA): TGCAGTGCTACGTGGCCTTCCGAGCAGTTCTTC. Its translation is CSATWPSEQFF. V and J are TRBV20-1 and TRBJ2-1; D remains ambiguous. The CDR3 length is 11 residues. Germline CDR1 and CDR2: DFQATT and SNEGSKA (reference sequence). Trimming shortened V by 4 bases and J by 10 bases, and 11 bases separated the two germline ends.